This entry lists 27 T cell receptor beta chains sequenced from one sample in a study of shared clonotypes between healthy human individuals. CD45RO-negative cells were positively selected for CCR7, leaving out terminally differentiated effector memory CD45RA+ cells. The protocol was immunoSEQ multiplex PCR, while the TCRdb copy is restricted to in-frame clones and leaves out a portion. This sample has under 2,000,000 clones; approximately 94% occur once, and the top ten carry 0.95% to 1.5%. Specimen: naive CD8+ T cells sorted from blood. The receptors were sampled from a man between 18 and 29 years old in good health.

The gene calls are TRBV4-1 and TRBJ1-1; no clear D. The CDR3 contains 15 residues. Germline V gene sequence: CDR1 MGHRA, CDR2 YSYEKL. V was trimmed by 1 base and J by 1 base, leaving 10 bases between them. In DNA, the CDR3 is TGCGCCAGCAGCCAAGTGGAAGCAGCGAACACTGAAGCTTTCTTT. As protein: CASSQVEAANTEAFF.

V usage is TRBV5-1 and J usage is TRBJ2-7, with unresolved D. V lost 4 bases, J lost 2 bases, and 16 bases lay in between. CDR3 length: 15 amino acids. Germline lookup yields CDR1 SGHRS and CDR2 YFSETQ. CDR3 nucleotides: TGCGCCAGCAGCGTTGGACCGGCGAATCCCTACGAGCAGTACTTC. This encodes CASSVGPANPYEQYF.

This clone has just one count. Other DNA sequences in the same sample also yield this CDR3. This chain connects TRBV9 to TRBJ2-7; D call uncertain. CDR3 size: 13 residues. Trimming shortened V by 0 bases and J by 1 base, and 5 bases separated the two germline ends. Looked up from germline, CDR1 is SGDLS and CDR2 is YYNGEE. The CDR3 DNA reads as TGTGCCAGCAGCGTAGAAGCTTCCTACGAGCAGTACTTC. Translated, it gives CASSVEASYEQYF. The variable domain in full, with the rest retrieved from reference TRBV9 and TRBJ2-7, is DSGVTQTPKHLITATGQRVTLRCSPRSGDLSVYWYQQSLDQGLQFLIQYYNGEERAKGNILERFSAQQFPDLHSELNLSSLELGDSALYFCASSVEASYEQYFGPGTRLTVT.

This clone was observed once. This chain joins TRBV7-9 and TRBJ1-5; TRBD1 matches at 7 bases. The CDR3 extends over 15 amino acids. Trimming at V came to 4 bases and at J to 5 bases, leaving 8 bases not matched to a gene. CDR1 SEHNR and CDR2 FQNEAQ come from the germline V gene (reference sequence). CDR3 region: CASSSTDRVHQPQHF. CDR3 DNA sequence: TGTGCCAGCAGCTCGACCGACAGGGTCCATCAGCCCCAGCATTTT.

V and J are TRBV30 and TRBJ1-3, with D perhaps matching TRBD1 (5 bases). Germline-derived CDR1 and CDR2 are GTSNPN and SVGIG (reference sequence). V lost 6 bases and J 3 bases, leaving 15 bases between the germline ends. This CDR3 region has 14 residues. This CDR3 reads CACLIRDGGNTIYF. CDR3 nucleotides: TGTGCCTGTCTCATCCGGGACGGTGGAAACACCATATATTTT.

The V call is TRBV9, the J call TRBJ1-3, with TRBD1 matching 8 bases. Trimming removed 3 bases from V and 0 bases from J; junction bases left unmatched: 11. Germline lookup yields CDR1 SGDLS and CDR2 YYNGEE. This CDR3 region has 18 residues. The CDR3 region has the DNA TGTGCCAGCAGCGCCCGTAGGGGGACAGGCTTCTCTGGAAACACCATATATTTT. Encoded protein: CASSARRGTGFSGNTIYF.

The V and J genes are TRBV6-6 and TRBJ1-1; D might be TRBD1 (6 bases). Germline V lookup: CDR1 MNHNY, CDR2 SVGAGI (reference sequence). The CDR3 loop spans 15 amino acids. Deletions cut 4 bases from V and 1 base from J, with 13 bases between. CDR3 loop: CASSSRDKENTEAFF. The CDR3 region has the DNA TGTGCCAGCAGTTCCCGGGACAAAGAGAACACTGAAGCTTTCTTT.

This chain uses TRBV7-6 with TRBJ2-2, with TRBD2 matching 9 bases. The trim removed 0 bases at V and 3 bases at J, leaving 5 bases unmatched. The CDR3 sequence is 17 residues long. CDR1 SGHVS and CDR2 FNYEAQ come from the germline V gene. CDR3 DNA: TGTGCCAGCAGCTTAGCAGCCAGCGGGGGGTACACCGGGGAGCTGTTTTTT. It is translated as CASSLAASGGYTGELFF. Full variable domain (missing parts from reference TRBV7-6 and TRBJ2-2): GAGVSQSPRYKVTKRGQDVALRCDPISGHVSLYWYRQALGQGPEFLTYFNYEAQQDKSGLPNDRFSAERPEGSISTLTIQRTEQRDSAMYRCASSLAASGGYTGELFFGEGSRLTVL.

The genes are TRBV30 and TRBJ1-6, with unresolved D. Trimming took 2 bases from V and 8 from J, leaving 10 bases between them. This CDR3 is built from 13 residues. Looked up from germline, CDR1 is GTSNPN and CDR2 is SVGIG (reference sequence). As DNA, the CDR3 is TGTGCCTGGAGTTCGATTTCGGATTCACCCCTCCACTTT. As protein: CAWSSISDSPLHF.

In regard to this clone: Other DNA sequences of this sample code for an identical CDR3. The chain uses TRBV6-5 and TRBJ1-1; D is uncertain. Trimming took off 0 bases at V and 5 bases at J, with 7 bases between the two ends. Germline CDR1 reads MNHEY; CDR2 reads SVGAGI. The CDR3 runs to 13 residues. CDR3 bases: TGTGCCAGCAGTTACTCAGCAGGAACTGAAGCTTTCTTT. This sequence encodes CASSYSAGTEAFF.

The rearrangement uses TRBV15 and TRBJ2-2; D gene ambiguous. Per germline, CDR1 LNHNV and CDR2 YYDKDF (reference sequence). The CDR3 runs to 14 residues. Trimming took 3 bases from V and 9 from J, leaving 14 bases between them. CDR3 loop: CATSSSFWNRELFF. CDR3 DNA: TGTGCCACCAGCAGTTCCTTCTGGAACAGGGAGCTGTTTTTT.

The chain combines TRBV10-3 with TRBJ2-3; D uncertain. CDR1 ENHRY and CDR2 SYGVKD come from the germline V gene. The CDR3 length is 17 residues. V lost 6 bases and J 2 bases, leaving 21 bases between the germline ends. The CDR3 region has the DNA TGTGCCATCAGCGGTCCGGCCCGACTGGGAACCACAGATACGCAGTATTTT. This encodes CAISGPARLGTTDTQYF.

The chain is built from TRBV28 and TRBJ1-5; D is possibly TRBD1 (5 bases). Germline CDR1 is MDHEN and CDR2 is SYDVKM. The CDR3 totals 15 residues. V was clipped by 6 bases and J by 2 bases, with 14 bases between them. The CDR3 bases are TGTGCCAGCAGATCAGGCCCGGGGGGCAATCAGCCCCAGCATTTT. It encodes CASRSGPGGNQPQHF. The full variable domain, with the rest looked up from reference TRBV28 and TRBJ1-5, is DVKVTQSSRYLVKRTGEKVFLECVQDMDHENMFWYRQDPGLGLRLIYFSYDVKMKEKGDIPEGYSVSREKKERFSLILESASTNQTSMYLCASRSGPGGNQPQHFGDGTRLSIL.

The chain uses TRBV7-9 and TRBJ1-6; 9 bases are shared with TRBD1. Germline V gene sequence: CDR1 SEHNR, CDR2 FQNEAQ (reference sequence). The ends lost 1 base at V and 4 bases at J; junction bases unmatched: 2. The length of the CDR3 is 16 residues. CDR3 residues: CASSLGDRAYNSPLHF. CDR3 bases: TGTGCCAGCAGCTTAGGGGACAGGGCATATAATTCACCCCTCCACTTT.

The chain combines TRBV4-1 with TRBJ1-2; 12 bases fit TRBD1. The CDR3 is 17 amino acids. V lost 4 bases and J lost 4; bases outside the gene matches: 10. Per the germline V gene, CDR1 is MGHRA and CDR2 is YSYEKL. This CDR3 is CASSPTPGQGAFYGYTF. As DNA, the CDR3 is TGCGCCAGCAGCCCAACCCCGGGACAGGGGGCCTTCTATGGCTACACCTTC.

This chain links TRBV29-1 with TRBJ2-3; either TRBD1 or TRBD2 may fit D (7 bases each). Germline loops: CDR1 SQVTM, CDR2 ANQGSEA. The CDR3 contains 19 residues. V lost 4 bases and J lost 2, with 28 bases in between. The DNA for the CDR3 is TGCAGCGTTGCGGGTTTCCAGACGGGGGGCAGGGGGTTCACAGATACGCAGTATTTT. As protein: CSVAGFQTGGRGFTDTQYF.

The CDR3 coding sequence is TGTGCCAGCAGCTTAGGCCGGGACAATGATGGCTACACCTTC. It translates to CASSLGRDNDGYTF. This chain links TRBV7-9 with TRBJ1-2; a possible D gene is TRBD1 (6 bases). There are 14 residues in the CDR3. Trimming shortened V by 1 base and J by 6 bases, and 12 bases separated the two germline ends. Looked up from germline, CDR1 is SEHNR and CDR2 is FQNEAQ (reference sequence).

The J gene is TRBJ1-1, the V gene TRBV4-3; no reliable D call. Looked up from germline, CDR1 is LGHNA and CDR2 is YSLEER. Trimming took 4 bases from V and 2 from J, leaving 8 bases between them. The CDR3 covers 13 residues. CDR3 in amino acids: CASSPQINTEAFF. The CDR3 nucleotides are TGCGCCAGCAGCCCACAGATCAACACTGAAGCTTTCTTT.

CDR3 residues: CASSESAQPQHF. The CDR3 DNA is TGTGCCAGCAGTGAGAGCGCTCAGCCCCAGCATTTT. This chain links TRBV28 with TRBJ1-5; no reliable D call. The V gene's germline CDR1 is MDHEN and CDR2 SYDVKM. V lost 5 bases and J lost 6, with 8 bases in between. The CDR3 runs 12 residues.

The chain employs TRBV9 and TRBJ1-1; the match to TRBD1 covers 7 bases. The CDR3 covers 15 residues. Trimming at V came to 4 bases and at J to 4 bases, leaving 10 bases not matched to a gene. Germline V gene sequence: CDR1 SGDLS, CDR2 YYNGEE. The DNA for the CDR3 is TGTGCCAGCAGCCTTACAAGACAGGGAGGCACTGAAGCTTTCTTT. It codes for CASSLTRQGGTEAFF.

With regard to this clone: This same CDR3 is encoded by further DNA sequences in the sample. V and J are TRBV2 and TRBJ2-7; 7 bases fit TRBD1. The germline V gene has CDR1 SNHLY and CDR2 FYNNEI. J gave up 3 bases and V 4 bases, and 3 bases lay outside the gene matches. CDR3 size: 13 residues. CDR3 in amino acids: CASSGQGNYEQYF. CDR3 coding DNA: TGTGCCAGCAGTGGACAGGGTAACTACGAGCAGTACTTC.

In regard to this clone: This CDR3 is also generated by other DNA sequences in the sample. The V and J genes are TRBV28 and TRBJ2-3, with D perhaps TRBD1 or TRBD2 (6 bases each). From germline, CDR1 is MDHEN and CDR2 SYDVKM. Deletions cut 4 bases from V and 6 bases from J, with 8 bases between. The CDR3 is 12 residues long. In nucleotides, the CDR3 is TGTGCCAGCAGTTCGGGGGCCGATACGCAGTATTTT. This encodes CASSSGADTQYF.

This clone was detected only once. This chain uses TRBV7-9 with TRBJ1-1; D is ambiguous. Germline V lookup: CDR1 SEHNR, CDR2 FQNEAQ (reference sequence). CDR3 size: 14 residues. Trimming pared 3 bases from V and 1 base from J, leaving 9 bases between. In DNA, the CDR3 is TGTGCCAGCAGCTTGAGTTATGGGAACACTGAAGCTTTCTTT. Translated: CASSLSYGNTEAFF.

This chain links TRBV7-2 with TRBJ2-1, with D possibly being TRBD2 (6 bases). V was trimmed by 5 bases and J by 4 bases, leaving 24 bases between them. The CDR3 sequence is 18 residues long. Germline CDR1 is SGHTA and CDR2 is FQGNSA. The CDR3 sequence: CASSLGSGWEDAYNEQFF. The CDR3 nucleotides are TGTGCCAGCAGCCTAGGGTCGGGATGGGAGGATGCTTACAATGAGCAGTTCTTC.

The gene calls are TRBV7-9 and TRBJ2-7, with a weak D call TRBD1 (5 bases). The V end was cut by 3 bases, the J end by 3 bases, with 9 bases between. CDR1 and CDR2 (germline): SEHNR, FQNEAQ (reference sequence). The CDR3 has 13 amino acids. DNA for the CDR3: TGTGCCAGCAGCTTCAGGGTTGGCTACGAGCAGTACTTC. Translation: CASSFRVGYEQYF.

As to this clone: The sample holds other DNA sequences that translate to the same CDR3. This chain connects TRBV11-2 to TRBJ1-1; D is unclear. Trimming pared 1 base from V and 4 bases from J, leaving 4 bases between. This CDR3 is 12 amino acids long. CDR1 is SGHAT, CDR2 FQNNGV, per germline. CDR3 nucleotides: TGTGCCAGCAGCTTAGGGTTCACTGAAGCTTTCTTT. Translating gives CASSLGFTEAFF.

The CDR3 DNA reads TGCGCCAGCAGCCAAGAATGGCGGGGCTACAATGAGCAGTTCTTC. It is translated as CASSQEWRGYNEQFF. This chain uses TRBV4-1 with TRBJ2-1; the D gene is possibly TRBD2 (6 bases). The germline CDR1 and CDR2 sequences are MGHRA and YSYEKL. V lost 0 bases and J 3 bases, leaving 9 bases between the germline ends. The CDR3 spans 15 residues.